Given below is one T cell receptor beta chain in context. The sample is drawn from a study of cytomegalovirus exposure and HLA in healthy donors. CDR1 SGHDT and CDR2 YYEEEE come from the germline V gene. Deletions cut 3 bases from V and 5 bases from J, with 14 bases between. The CDR3 is 14 residues long. The study ran its PCR with 60 Vbeta and 13 Jbeta primers. Sequencing was performed with immunoSEQ multiplex PCR; in TCRdb, only in-frame clones are kept and a portion is missing. Among 200,000 or so clones listed, roughly four fifths were seen once. The origin of this receptor is a woman aged 40 to 49 in good health and CMV-seronegative. The chain recombines TRBV5-6 with TRBJ1-2; D perhaps matches TRBD1 (6 bases). The sequenced sample consisted of PBMCs. DNA of the CDR3: TGTGCCAGCAGCTGGGGGCGGGCTCCTTATGGCTACACCTTC. Translated: CASSWGRAPYGYTF.